This entry concerns a single TCR beta chain. The germline V and J ends were trimmed by 4 bases and 2 bases, with 13 bases remaining between them. The germline gives CDR1 KGHDR, CDR2 SFDVKD. This CDR3 is built from 15 residues. This entry is derived from a study of blood T cell repertoires in COVID-19. Generated by immunoSEQ multiplex PCR, the TCRdb table keeps only in-frame clones and is missing some. The sample has 150,000 to 200,000 clones; roughly 79% are singletons. This receptor was taken from a man between 60 and 70 years old with active or convalescent COVID-19. The sample taken for sequencing was peripheral blood. The chain employs TRBV24-1 and TRBJ2-5; D is possibly TRBD1 (6 bases). The DNA of the CDR3 is TGTGCCACCAGTGACCCACAGGGACCGCAAGAGACCCAGTACTTC. It yields the protein CATSDPQGPQETQYF.